This T cell receptor beta chain was sequenced in a study of T cell responses to AZD1222 COVID-19 vaccine. Study-wide background: Second-dose intervals of approximately 4 or approximately 12 weeks were pooled.

Libraries were prepared by immunoSEQ multiplex PCR; TCRdb keeps only in-frame clonotypes and omits some of them. The sample holds about 85,000 clones; roughly nine tenths are singletons and the top ten take about 7%. Notes on the study in general: The study found Spike-specific TCR breadth and depth rose after two AZD1222 doses. The sample set comprised mostly white British donors with more females, and clonal diversity was possibly underestimated.

Concerning this clone itself: As yet, its antigen is unknown.

Sequenced here: peripheral blood, sampled on day 0 of AZD1222 vaccination. The receptor comes from an adult in good health.

The CDR3 sequence is CASTPISGVTGELFF. DNA for the CDR3: TGTGCCAGTACTCCGATATCAGGGGTGACCGGGGAGCTGTTTTTT. The chain has TRBV19 and TRBJ2-2; TRBD1 might be the D (6 bases). CDR1 is LNHDA, CDR2 SQIVND, per germline (reference sequence). Trimming took 7 bases from V and 5 from J, leaving 17 bases between them. This CDR3 comprises 15 residues.